One sample yielded the 17 T cell receptor beta chains listed below, sequenced in a study of blood T cells in healthy people across ages. The second PCR ran about 7 to 12 cycles with a sample-barcoded 5' primer and J-beta primers. Using its own MiXCR run on the 5' RACE reads, TCRdb lists one record per CDR3 protein. The sample lists over 1,500,000 distinct CDR3 sequences, approximately 40% occurring once. The source material was blood. These receptors were taken from a human donor in good health.

V usage is TRBV2 and J usage is TRBJ1-6; TRBD1 aligns across 7 bases. The V gene's germline CDR1 is SNHLY and CDR2 FYNNEI. With 2 bases clipped from V and 4 bases from J, the junction kept 14 bases outside the gene matches. This CDR3 is built from 19 residues. CDR3: CASSEREGQHSFYNSPLHF. The CDR3 DNA is TGTGCCAGCAGTGAAAGGGAGGGACAGCACAGTTTTTATAATTCACCCCTCCACTTT.

The rearrangement links TRBV7-3 to TRBJ2-5; D is ambiguous. V gave up 3 bases and J gave up 5 bases, with 10 bases separating them. The germline V gene encodes CDR1 SGHTA and CDR2 FQGTGA. The CDR3 covers 13 residues. The CDR3 loop reads CASSFIATETQYF. The CDR3 DNA is TGTGCCAGCAGCTTCATAGCTACCGAGACCCAGTACTTC.

The rearrangement joins TRBV5-1 to TRBJ2-1; no reliable D call. CDR3 length: 15 residues. Germline values: CDR1 SGHRS, CDR2 YFSETQ. Trimming took 1 base from V and 4 from J, leaving 12 bases between them. The CDR3 DNA sequence: TGCGCCAGCAGCTTGACCCGGGCTAATTACAATGAGCAGTTCTTC. This codes for CASSLTRANYNEQFF.

This clonotype came up a few times. Compared with germline, one end of the junction differs, possibly owing to a read error. This rearrangement joins TRBV4-2 to TRBJ1-1; 8 bases are shared with TRBD1. Germline-derived CDR1 and CDR2 are LGHNA and YNFKEQ. The CDR3 is 17 amino acids. CDR3 amino acids: CASGQYGGITGGTEAFF. The CDR3 bases are TGTGCCAGCGGCCAATACGGGGGGATTACAGGGGGCACTGAAGCTTTCTTT.

The rearrangement links TRBV28 to TRBJ1-5; no definite D call. Germline V gene lookup returns CDR1 MDHEN and CDR2 SYDVKM. Trimming pared 6 bases from V and 2 bases from J, leaving 11 bases between. The length of the CDR3 is 14 residues. CDR3 sequence (DNA): TGTGCCAGCAGCCTATGGAGTCGCAATCAGCCCCAGCATTTT. Translation: CASSLWSRNQPQHF.

This clonotype showed up just a few times. V usage is TRBV7-8 and J usage is TRBJ1-4; D ambiguous. CDR3 length equals 13 residues. Germline V gene lookup returns CDR1 SGHVS and CDR2 FQNEAQ. Trimming took 6 bases from V and 5 from J, leaving 10 bases between them. CDR3 DNA sequence: TGTGCCAGCAGTCATATCCCGAATGAAAAACTGTTTTTT. Its protein product is CASSHIPNEKLFF.

The CDR3 is CASSLGAGGVANQYF. Written as DNA, the CDR3 is TGTGCCAGCAGCTTAGGGGCAGGTGGGGTGGCGAATCAGTACTTC. The chain carries TRBV7-2 and TRBJ2-4; no clear D gene. CDR1 is SGHTA and CDR2 is FQGNSA in the germline V gene. There are 15 residues in the CDR3. The V and J ends lost 1 base and 12 bases respectively, with 19 bases between them.

The table lists this clonotype with a few counts. J is TRBJ1-2 and V is TRBV10-3; TRBD1 aligns across 9 bases. This CDR3 contains 14 residues. Germline CDR1 and CDR2: ENHRY and SYGVKD. V was clipped by 0 bases and J by 8 bases; unmatched bases: 4. The CDR3 coding sequence is TGTGCCATCAGTGAGTCCTGGACAGGGGTAGGCTACACCTTC. It encodes CAISESWTGVGYTF.

The chain's CDR3 is CSARDSYNYGYTF. CDR3 coding DNA: TGCAGTGCTAGGGACAGCTATAACTATGGCTACACCTTC. This chain joins TRBV20-1 and TRBJ1-2; maybe TRBD1 (6 bases). Germline values: CDR1 DFQATT, CDR2 SNEGSKA (reference sequence). CDR3 length equals 13 residues. V shed 3 bases and J shed 1 base, with 9 bases lying between them.

This chain uses TRBV7-3 with TRBJ2-1; D ambiguous. Germline lookup yields CDR1 SGHTA and CDR2 FQGTGA. This CDR3 contains 12 residues. The V end lost 2 bases, the J end lost 6 bases, and 5 bases lay between the germline ends. CDR3 sequence (DNA): TGTGCCAGCAGCTTAGACGCCAATGAGCAGTTCTTC. Translated: CASSLDANEQFF.

The chain has TRBV2 and TRBJ1-4; D gene ambiguous. V lost 0 bases and J lost 11, with 16 bases in between. In germline, CDR1 is SNHLY, CDR2 FYNNEI. The length of the CDR3 is 15 residues. The CDR3 bases are TGTGCCAGCAGTGAAGCTTACCGACCCCCCAGGAAACTGTTTTTT. As protein: CASSEAYRPPRKLFF.

In its sample, this clonotype was seen a few times. The chain joins TRBV7-9 to TRBJ2-1, with 7 bases that match TRBD2. Germline CDR1 and CDR2: SEHNR and FQNEAQ (reference sequence). The CDR3 is 16 amino acids. V lost 6 bases, J lost 1 base, and 9 bases stayed unmatched. The chain's CDR3 is CASSPGGGRSYNEQFF. CDR3 DNA: TGTGCCAGCAGTCCGGGGGGAGGGAGATCCTACAATGAGCAGTTCTTC.

The rearrangement uses TRBV7-2 and TRBJ2-1, with 9 positions matching TRBD2. With 2 bases clipped from V and 8 bases from J, the junction kept 10 bases outside the gene matches. CDR3 length: 16 amino acids. From germline, CDR1 is SGHTA and CDR2 FQGNSA. The CDR3 loop is CASSLKWRGGFHEQFF. CDR3 bases: TGTGCCAGCAGCTTAAAGTGGCGGGGGGGCTTTCATGAGCAGTTCTTC.

The chain is built from TRBV29-1 and TRBJ2-5, with 8 bases lining up with TRBD2. The DNA end lines up better with TRBJ2-7; the J call may be wrong. Looked up from germline, CDR1 is SQVTM and CDR2 is ANQGSEA. This CDR3 region has 14 residues. CDR3 protein: CSVVAGGGTSEQYF. DNA of the CDR3: TGCAGCGTTGTAGCTGGCGGGGGGACCTCCGAGCAGTACTTC.

The CDR3 loop reads CASSSRRGNSPLHF. For the CDR3, the DNA is TGTGCCAGCAGCTCCCGGCGGGGTAATTCACCCCTCCACTTT. V and J are TRBV13 and TRBJ1-6; D is uncertain. Per the germline V gene, CDR1 is PRHDT and CDR2 is FYEKMQ (reference sequence). V shed 4 bases and J shed 6 bases, with 10 bases lying between them. This CDR3 is 14 amino acids long.

About this clonotype: Relative to the germline gene, one junction end is altered; a read error may explain this. The chain links TRBV5-1 to TRBJ2-1, with no clear D. Germline V gene sequence: CDR1 SGHRS, CDR2 YFSETQ. CDR3 length equals 14 residues. CDR3 loop: CASRGFSSYNEQFF. The CDR3, as DNA: TGTGCCAGCAGAGGCTTTAGCTCCTACAATGAGCAGTTCTTC.

The chain links TRBV24-1 to TRBJ2-4; no firm D call. Looked up from germline, CDR1 is KGHDR and CDR2 is SFDVKD. The germline V and J ends were trimmed by 6 bases and 13 bases, with 6 bases remaining between them. This CDR3 spans 9 amino acids. CDR3 protein: CATSPEQYF. In nucleotides, the CDR3 is TGTGCCACCAGTCCGGAGCAGTACTTC.